The 4 T cell receptor beta chains below were found in one sample sequenced in a study of identical twins. TCRdb fed the 5' RACE reads into MiXCR, producing one record per CDR3 protein. Here the sample spans hundreds of thousands of distinct CDR3 sequences, over 9% being singletons. This sample was shared with a second study, whose subject was yellow fever vaccine responses in identical twins.

Sequencing was carried out using PBMCs. The receptor set was obtained from a woman between 18 and 30 years old in good health.

The rearrangement uses TRBV19 and TRBJ1-6; no clear D. The CDR3 extends over 13 amino acids. Between the trimmed V and J ends, which lost 5 bases and 11 bases, there was a span of 13 bases. The germline CDR1 and CDR2 sequences are LNHDA and SQIVND (reference sequence). The CDR3 bases are TGTGCCAGTAGTCCAAAACGGGAGACACCCCTCCACTTT. It encodes CASSPKRETPLHF.

This clonotype occurred many times. V and J are TRBV5-1 and TRBJ1-5; 7 nucleotides agree with TRBD1. The CDR3 sequence is 14 residues long. The germline V gene encodes CDR1 SGHRS and CDR2 YFSETQ. With V trimmed by 8 bases and J by 2 bases, 7 bases remained unmatched. CDR3 protein: CARIQGRGNQPQHF. CDR3 bases: TGCGCCAGAATACAGGGGAGGGGCAATCAGCCCCAGCATTTT.

J is TRBJ2-5 and V is TRBV12-3 or TRBV12-4; 9 bases map to TRBD1. The CDR3 is 15 amino acids. The trim removed 5 bases at V and 5 bases at J, leaving 9 bases unmatched. The CDR3 reads CASSPYRGRRETQYF. The DNA of the CDR3 is TGTGCCAGCAGTCCCTACAGGGGGCGCCGGGAGACCCAGTACTTC.

The rearrangement links TRBV2 to TRBJ1-1, with D perhaps TRBD1 (5 bases). From germline, CDR1 is SNHLY and CDR2 FYNNEI. This CDR3 spans 14 amino acids. V was cut by 6 bases and J by 8 bases, with 19 bases left in between. This chain's CDR3 is CASRTAVSSGEAFF. Here the CDR3 DNA reads TGTGCCAGCAGGACAGCGGTCTCTTCGGGCGAAGCTTTCTTT.